This paragraph covers one T cell receptor (beta chain) sequence. CDR1 is SGHVS, CDR2 FNYEAQ, per germline. Trimming removed 2 bases at V and 1 base at J, with 5 bases between. The CDR3 contains 14 residues. This sample is drawn from a study of blood T cell repertoires in COVID-19. For the study at large: Specimens from acute and convalescent COVID-19 originated in the United States, Italy and Spain.

In the study's own analysis: Cell counts per sample came from amplifying reference gene primers. Profiled with immunoSEQ multiplex PCR; TCRdb holds only in-frame clones, not every one. D and trimming were read from the DNA, whereas the V and J calls and clone size are those reported in that table. Of some 250,000 clones in the sample, around four fifths were seen once. The V call is TRBV7-6, the J call TRBJ2-2, with D unclear. The sequenced material came from peripheral blood. The sequence came from a man aged 30 to 39 who had recovered from COVID-19. The CDR3 DNA follows: TGTGCCAGCAGCTTACAGGAGAACACCGGGGAGCTGTTTTTT. This sequence encodes CASSLQENTGELFF.